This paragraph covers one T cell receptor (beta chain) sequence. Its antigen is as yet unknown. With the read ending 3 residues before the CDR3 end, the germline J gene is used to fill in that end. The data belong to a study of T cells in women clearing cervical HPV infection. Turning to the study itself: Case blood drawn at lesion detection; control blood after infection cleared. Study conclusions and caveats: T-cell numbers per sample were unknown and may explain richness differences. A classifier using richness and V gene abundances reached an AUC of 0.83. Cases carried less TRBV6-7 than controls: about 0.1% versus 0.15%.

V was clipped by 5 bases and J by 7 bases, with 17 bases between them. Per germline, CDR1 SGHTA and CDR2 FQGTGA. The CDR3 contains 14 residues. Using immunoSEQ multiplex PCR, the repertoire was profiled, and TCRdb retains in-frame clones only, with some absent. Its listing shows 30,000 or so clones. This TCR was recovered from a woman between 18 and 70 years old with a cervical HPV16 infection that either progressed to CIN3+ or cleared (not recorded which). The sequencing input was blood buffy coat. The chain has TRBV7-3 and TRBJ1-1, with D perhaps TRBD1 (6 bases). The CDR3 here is CASSPGGSGVEAFF. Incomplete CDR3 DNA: TGTGCCAGCAGCCCTGGAGGGTCAGGGGTTGAA.